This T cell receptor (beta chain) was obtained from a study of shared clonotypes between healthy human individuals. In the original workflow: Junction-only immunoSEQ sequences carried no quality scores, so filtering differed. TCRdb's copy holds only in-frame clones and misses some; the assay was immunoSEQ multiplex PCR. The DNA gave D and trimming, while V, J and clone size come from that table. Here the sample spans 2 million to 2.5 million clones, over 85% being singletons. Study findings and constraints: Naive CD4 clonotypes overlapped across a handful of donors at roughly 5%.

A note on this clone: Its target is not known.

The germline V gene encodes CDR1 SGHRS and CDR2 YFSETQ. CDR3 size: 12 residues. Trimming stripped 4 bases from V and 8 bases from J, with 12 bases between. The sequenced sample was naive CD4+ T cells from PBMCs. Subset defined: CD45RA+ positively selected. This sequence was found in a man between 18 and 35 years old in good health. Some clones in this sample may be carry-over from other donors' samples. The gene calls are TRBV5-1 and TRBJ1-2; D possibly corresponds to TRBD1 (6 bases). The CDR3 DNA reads TGCGCCAGCAGCCAAGGACAGTACGGCTACACCTTC. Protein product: CASSQGQYGYTF.